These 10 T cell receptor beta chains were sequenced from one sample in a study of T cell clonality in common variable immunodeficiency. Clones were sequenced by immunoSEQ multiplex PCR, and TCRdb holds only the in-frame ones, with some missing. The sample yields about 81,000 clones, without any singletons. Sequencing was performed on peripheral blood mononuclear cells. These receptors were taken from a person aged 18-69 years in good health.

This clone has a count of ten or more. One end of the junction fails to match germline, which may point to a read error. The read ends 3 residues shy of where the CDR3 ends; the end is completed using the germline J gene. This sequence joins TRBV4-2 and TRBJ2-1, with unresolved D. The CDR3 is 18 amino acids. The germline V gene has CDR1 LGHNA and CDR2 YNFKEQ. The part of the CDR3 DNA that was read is TGCGCCAGCAGCCAATTCGATCCATACTCGAGCTCCTACAATGAG. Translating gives CASSQFDPYSSSYNE. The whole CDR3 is CASSQFDPYSSSYNEQFF.

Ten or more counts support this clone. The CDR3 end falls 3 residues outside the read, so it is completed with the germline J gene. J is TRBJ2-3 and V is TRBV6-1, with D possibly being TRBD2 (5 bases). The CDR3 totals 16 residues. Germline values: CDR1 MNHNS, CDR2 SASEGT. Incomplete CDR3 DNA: TGTGCCAGCAATGAGGGCAGGCTACAAATCAGTGGCACG. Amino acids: CASNEGRLQISGT. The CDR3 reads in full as CASNEGRLQISGTQYF.

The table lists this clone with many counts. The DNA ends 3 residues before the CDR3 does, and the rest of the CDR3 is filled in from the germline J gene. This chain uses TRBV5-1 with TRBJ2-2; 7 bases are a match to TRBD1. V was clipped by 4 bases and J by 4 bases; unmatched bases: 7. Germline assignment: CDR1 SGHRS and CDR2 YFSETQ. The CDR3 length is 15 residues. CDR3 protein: CASSRDSRPTGELFF. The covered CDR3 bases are TGCGCCAGCAGCCGGGACAGTCGACCCACCGGGGAG.

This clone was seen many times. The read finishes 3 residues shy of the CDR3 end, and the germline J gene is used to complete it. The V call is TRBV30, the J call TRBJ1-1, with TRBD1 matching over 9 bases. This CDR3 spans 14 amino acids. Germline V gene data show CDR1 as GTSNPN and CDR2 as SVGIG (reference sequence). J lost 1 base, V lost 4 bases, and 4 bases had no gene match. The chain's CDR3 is CAWTTGQGNTEAFF. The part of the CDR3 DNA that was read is TGTGCCTGGACCACGGGACAGGGGAACACTGAA.

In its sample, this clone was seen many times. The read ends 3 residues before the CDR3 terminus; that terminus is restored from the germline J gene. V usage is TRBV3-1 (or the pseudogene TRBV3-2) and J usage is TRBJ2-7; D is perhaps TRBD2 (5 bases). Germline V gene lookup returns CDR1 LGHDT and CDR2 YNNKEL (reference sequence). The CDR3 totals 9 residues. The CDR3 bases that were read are TGTGCGAGGGTATACGAG. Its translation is CARVYE. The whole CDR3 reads CARVYEQYF.

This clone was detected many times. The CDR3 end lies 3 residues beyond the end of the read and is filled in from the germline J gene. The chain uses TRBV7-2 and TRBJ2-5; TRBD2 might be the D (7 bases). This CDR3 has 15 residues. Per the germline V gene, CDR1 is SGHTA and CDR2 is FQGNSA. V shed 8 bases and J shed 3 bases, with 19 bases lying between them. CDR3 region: CASDTGASGKETQYF. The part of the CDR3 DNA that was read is TGTGCCAGCGACACGGGGGCTAGCGGTAAAGAGACC.

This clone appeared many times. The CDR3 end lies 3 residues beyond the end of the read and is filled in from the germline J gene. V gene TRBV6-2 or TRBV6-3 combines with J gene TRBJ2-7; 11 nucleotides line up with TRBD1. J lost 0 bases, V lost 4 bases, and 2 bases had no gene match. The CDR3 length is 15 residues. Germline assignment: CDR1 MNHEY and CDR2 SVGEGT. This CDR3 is CASSWGQGVSYEQYF. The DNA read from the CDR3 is TGTGCCAGCAGTTGGGGACAGGGGGTCTCCTACGAG.

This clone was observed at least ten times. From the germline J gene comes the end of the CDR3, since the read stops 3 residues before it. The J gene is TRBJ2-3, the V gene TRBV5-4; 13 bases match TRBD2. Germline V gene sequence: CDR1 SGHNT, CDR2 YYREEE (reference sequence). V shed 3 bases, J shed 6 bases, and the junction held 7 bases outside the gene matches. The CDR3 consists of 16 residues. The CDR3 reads CASSYGLAGVGDTQYF. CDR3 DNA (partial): TGTGCCAGCAGCTACGGACTAGCGGGAGTTGGGGATACG.

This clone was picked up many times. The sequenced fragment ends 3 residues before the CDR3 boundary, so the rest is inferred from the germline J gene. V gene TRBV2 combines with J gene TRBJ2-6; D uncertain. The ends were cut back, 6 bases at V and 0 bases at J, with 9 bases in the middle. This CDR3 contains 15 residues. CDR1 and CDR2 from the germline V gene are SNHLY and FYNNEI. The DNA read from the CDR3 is TGTGCCAGCAGATTGACACCCTCTGGGGCCAACGTC. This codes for CASRLTPSGANV. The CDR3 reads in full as CASRLTPSGANVLTF.

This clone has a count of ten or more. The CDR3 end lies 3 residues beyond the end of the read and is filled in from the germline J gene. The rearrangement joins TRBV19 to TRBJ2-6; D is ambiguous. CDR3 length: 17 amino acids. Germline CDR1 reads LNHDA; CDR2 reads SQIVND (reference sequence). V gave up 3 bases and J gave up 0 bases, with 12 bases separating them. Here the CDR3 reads CASSMGIFASGANVLTF. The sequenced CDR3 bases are TGTGCCAGTAGTATGGGCATCTTTGCCTCTGGGGCCAACGTC.